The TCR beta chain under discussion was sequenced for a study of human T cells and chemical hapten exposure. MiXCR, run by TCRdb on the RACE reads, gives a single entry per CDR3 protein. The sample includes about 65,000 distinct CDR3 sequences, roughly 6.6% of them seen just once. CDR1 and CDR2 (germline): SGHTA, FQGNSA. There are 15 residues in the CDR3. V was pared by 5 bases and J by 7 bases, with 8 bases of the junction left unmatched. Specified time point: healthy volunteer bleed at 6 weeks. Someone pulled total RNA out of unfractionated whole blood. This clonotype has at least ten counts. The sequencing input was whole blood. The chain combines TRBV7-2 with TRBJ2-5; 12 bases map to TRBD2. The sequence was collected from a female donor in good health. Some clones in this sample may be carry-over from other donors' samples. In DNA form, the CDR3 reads TGTGCCAGCAGCACCCGACTAGCGGGAGAGAGGACCCAGTACTTC. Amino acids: CASSTRLAGERTQYF.